What follows describes a single T cell receptor (beta chain). The data were taken from a study of blood T cell repertoires in COVID-19. About the research overall: Acute and convalescent COVID-19 specimens originated in the United States, Italy and Spain. Nucleic acid was either cDNA or gDNA, and it came from T cells, B-cell-depleted T cells, or PBMCs.

Original processing notes: The assay estimated nucleated cells by amplifying reference gene primers. Here immunoSEQ multiplex PCR was the method, and the copy in TCRdb shows in-frame clones only, minus some. V and J calls and clone size are those listed in that table; D and trimming were worked out from the DNA. The sample records 99,000 or so clones, around 84% being singletons. V gave up 3 bases and J gave up 1 base; unmatched junction bases: 6. In germline, CDR1 is LGHDT, CDR2 YNNKEL (reference sequence). There are 18 residues in the CDR3. J is TRBJ2-3 and V is TRBV3-1 (or the pseudogene TRBV3-2), with 14 nucleotides matching TRBD2. The sequencing sample was made of peripheral blood. The clonotype comes from an elderly woman with acute or convalescent COVID-19. CDR3 in amino acids: CASSQGLAGAVGTDTQYF. Written as DNA, the CDR3 is TGTGCCAGCAGCCAGGGACTAGCGGGAGCGGTTGGCACAGATACGCAGTATTTT.